The 24 T cell receptor beta chains listed next were all sequenced from one sample in a study of blood T cells in healthy people across ages. Combining a sample-barcoded 5' primer with a J-beta primer mix, a second PCR ran for roughly 7 to 12 cycles. MiXCR, applied by TCRdb to the 5' RACE reads, yields one record per CDR3 protein. The sample holds approximately 2,000,000 distinct CDR3 sequences, roughly two fifths seen once. Sequencing used blood. Receptors were obtained from a human donor in good health.

This chain connects TRBV27 to TRBJ1-2; 7 nucleotides align to TRBD1. CDR1 and CDR2 (germline): MNHEY, SMNVEV (reference sequence). There are 13 residues in the CDR3. V gave up 5 bases and J gave up 6 bases; unmatched junction bases: 6. The CDR3 DNA is TGTGCCAGCAGTCGCAGGGGGAGGGATGGCTACACCTTC. Residues: CASSRRGRDGYTF.

This clonotype was detected only a few times. The V gene is TRBV5-1, the J gene TRBJ2-7, with D possibly TRBD2 on 5 matching bases. Trimming shortened V by 2 bases and J by 3 bases, and 15 bases separated the two germline ends. Germline V lookup: CDR1 SGHRS, CDR2 YFSETQ. CDR3 length: 15 amino acids. The CDR3 DNA reads as TGCGCCAGCAGCTTCCGGGGTTTGAGAGACTACGAGCAGTACTTC. This codes for CASSFRGLRDYEQYF.

There are a few counts of this clonotype. CDR3 bases: TGCGCCAGCAGCCAAGTTATGCGGGAAGCCCTCTACAATGAGCAGTTCTTC. It specifies CASSQVMREALYNEQFF. The genes are TRBV4-1 and TRBJ2-1, with D possibly being TRBD2 (6 bases). The germline CDR1 and CDR2 sequences are MGHRA and YSYEKL. V lost 1 base, J lost 3 bases, and 16 bases lay in between. This CDR3 region has 17 residues.

V gene TRBV18 combines with J gene TRBJ2-7; 8 bases agree with TRBD2. The CDR3 consists of 15 residues. With V trimmed by 0 bases and J by 6 bases, 7 bases remained unmatched. The germline gives CDR1 KGHSH, CDR2 LQKENI. The CDR3 DNA follows: TGTGCCAGCTCACCACCGGGACTAGATTCTAGCGAGCAGTACTTC. This translates into CASSPPGLDSSEQYF.

A remark on this clonotype: One junction end does not reproduce the germline sequence, and a read error may be involved. The rearrangement links TRBV11-3 to TRBJ2-5, with 8 bases lining up with TRBD2. Germline V gives CDR1 SGHNT, CDR2 YENEEA. The CDR3 spans 18 residues. The CDR3 sequence is CASSLDIGSGGEKETRYF. CDR3 bases: TGTGCCAGCAGCTTAGATATTGGGAGCGGGGGTGAAAAAGAGACCCGGTACTTC.

This chain links TRBV5-1 with TRBJ2-1; weak D call: TRBD1 (5 bases). CDR1 is SGHRS and CDR2 is YFSETQ in the germline V gene. This CDR3 is built from 14 residues. V dropped 8 bases and J dropped 5 bases, with 17 bases sitting between them. The CDR3 region has the DNA TGCGCCAGTGGGCAGGGCCCCTGGGACAATGAGCAGTTCTTC. Translation gives CASGQGPWDNEQFF.

This clonotype occurred a few times. The V gene is TRBV2, the J gene TRBJ1-1; TRBD1 matches at 8 bases. The CDR3 totals 14 residues. CDR1 is SNHLY and CDR2 is FYNNEI in the germline V gene. V gave up 7 bases and J gave up 11 bases; unmatched junction bases: 15. The CDR3 loop is CASKTGQGEVKAFF. In nucleotides, the CDR3 is TGTGCCAGCAAGACCGGACAGGGTGAAGTAAAGGCTTTCTTT.

This clonotype has more than one count but fewer than ten. The gene calls are TRBV7-8 and TRBJ2-2; 8 bases are a match to TRBD2. This CDR3 region has 18 residues. After removal of 5 bases from V and 0 bases from J, the junction contained 11 bases not matched to a gene. The germline V gene has CDR1 SGHVS and CDR2 FQNEAQ. The CDR3 nucleotides read TGTGCCAGCAGCCTCCCTAGTAGCGGGGATGCGAACACCGGGGAGCTGTTTTTT. It specifies CASSLPSSGDANTGELFF.

This sequence joins TRBV4-3 and TRBJ2-1; D not resolved. CDR3 length: 12 amino acids. Germline V gene data show CDR1 as LGHNA and CDR2 as YSLEER. The V end was cut by 0 bases, the J end by 9 bases, with 6 bases between. The CDR3: CASSQDVSEQFF. The CDR3 DNA is TGCGCCAGCAGCCAAGATGTCAGTGAGCAGTTCTTC.

The genes are TRBV9 and TRBJ2-3; 7 bases agree with TRBD1. The CDR3 runs to 16 residues. CDR1 is SGDLS and CDR2 is YYNGEE in the germline V gene. J lost 2 bases, V lost 0 bases, and 6 bases had no gene match. CDR3 sequence reads: CASSVEGGPVTDTQYF. CDR3 nucleotide sequence: TGTGCCAGCAGCGTAGAAGGGGGCCCAGTCACAGATACGCAGTATTTT.

This clonotype was found a few times. The chain carries TRBV18 and TRBJ1-5; D unresolved. Germline CDR1 KGHSH, CDR2 LQKENI. With 3 bases removed from V and 4 bases from J, the gap between germline ends came to 16 bases. The CDR3 runs 16 residues. CDR3 in amino acids: CASSPQSRALNQPQHF. The CDR3 nucleotides read TGTGCCAGCTCACCGCAATCCCGGGCTCTTAATCAGCCCCAGCATTTT.

The V and J genes are TRBV12-3 or TRBV12-4 and TRBJ2-5; 11 bases are a match to TRBD2. Trimming cost V 5 bases and J 5 bases; bases outside gene matches: 10. The CDR3 covers 16 residues. CDR3 bases: TGTGCCAGCAGTCTCGACTCTAGCGGGGGGTTGGAGACCCAGTACTTC. Translating gives CASSLDSSGGLETQYF.

V gene TRBV7-8 combines with J gene TRBJ2-1, with TRBD2 matching over 16 bases. In germline, CDR1 is SGHVS, CDR2 FQNEAQ. This CDR3 comprises 18 residues. J gave up 4 bases and V 0 bases, and 3 bases lay outside the gene matches. Here the CDR3 DNA reads TGTGCCAGCAGCTTAGCAGGGACTAGCGGGGGGGGTTACAATGAGCAGTTCTTC. Translation gives CASSLAGTSGGGYNEQFF. The whole variable domain, remainder taken from reference TRBV7-8 and TRBJ2-1, is GAGVSQSPRYKVAKRGQDVALRCDPISGHVSLFWYQQALGQGPEFLTYFQNEAQLDKSGLPSDRFFAERPEGSVSTLKIQRTQQEDSAVYLCASSLAGTSGGGYNEQFFGPGTRLTVL.

The chain recombines TRBV7-2 with TRBJ2-1; 7 nucleotides align to TRBD1. V was pared by 5 bases and J by 4 bases, with 8 bases of the junction left unmatched. This CDR3 contains 15 residues. Germline-derived CDR1 and CDR2 are SGHTA and FQGNSA. DNA of the CDR3: TGTGCCAGCAGCGCTGGACAGGACCTATACAATGAGCAGTTCTTC. It specifies CASSAGQDLYNEQFF.

The chain combines TRBV7-2 with TRBJ2-7; D remains unclear. The V and J ends lost 3 bases and 2 bases respectively, with 8 bases between them. The CDR3 consists of 13 residues. In germline, CDR1 is SGHTA, CDR2 FQGNSA. Written as DNA, the CDR3 is TGTGCCAGCAGCTTCCGTCCAACCTACGAGCAGTACTTC. It encodes CASSFRPTYEQYF. Using reference TRBV7-2 and TRBJ2-7 for the parts outside the CDR3, the full variable domain is GAGVSQSPSNKVTEKGKDVELRCDPISGHTALYWYRQSLGQGLEFLIYFQGNSAPDKSGLPSDRFSAERTGGSVSTLTIQRTQQEDSAVYLCASSFRPTYEQYFGPGTRLTVT.

This clonotype was seen a few times. The chain uses TRBV5-1 and TRBJ2-1; D may match TRBD1 or TRBD2 (5 bases each). The CDR3 consists of 16 residues. V gave up 5 bases and J gave up 4 bases, with 19 bases separating them. Germline values: CDR1 SGHRS, CDR2 YFSETQ. CDR3 protein: CASSPDSGRLYNEQFF. DNA of the CDR3: TGCGCCAGCAGTCCCGATTCGGGACGGTTATACAATGAGCAGTTCTTC.

A few counts support this clonotype. Germline is not matched at one junction end, which may reflect a read error. The rearrangement joins TRBV29-1 to TRBJ2-1; TRBD2 aligns across 7 bases. Germline CDR1 reads SQVTM; CDR2 reads ANQGSEA. CDR3 length: 14 residues. The CDR3 bases are TGCAGCGTGGAAGGTTGGCAGGGAGGGAGTGAGCAGTTCTTC. It specifies CSVEGWQGGSEQFF.

This clonotype was observed a few times. CDR3 bases: TGTGCCAGCAGTTTGCCCGAGAAAGAGACCCAGTACTTC. Translated, it gives CASSLPEKETQYF. The chain uses TRBV28 and TRBJ2-5; D is unresolved. Trimming cost V 3 bases and J 3 bases, with 8 bases left between them. The CDR3 is 13 residues long. Germline CDR1 is MDHEN and CDR2 is SYDVKM.

This rearrangement joins TRBV7-2 to TRBJ2-1; D is uncertain. The CDR3 is made up of 16 amino acids. Trimming pared 2 bases from V and 0 bases from J, leaving 11 bases between. Germline V lookup: CDR1 SGHTA, CDR2 FQGNSA. The CDR3 sequence: CASSLNGPVSYNEQFF. DNA for the CDR3: TGTGCCAGCAGCTTAAATGGACCCGTCTCCTACAATGAGCAGTTCTTC.

The rearrangement joins TRBV4-3 to TRBJ1-2, with D possibly matching TRBD1 (5 bases). Germline V lookup: CDR1 LGHNA, CDR2 YSLEER. The V end lost 0 bases, the J end lost 3 bases, and 17 bases lay between the germline ends. The CDR3 loop spans 17 amino acids. The CDR3 sequence is CASSQDSGGRWDYGYTF. CDR3 nucleotide sequence: TGCGCCAGCAGCCAAGATTCGGGGGGGAGGTGGGACTATGGCTACACCTTC.

This clonotype appeared a few times. The V and J genes are TRBV20-1 and TRBJ1-6, with D perhaps TRBD1 (6 bases). Germline CDR1 and CDR2: DFQATT and SNEGSKA (reference sequence). CDR3 length: 16 amino acids. Deletions cut 0 bases from V and 6 bases from J, with 15 bases between. CDR3 protein: CSAREPSGTSNSPLHF. The CDR3 DNA is TGCAGTGCTAGAGAGCCCTCAGGGACAAGTAATTCACCCCTCCACTTT.

This clonotype was counted between two and nine times. This rearrangement joins TRBV29-1 to TRBJ2-7; a weak D match, TRBD2 (5 bases). CDR1 is SQVTM and CDR2 is ANQGSEA in the germline V gene. Trimming cost V 6 bases and J 2 bases, with 8 bases left between them. The CDR3 extends over 11 amino acids. The DNA of the CDR3 is TGCAGCGTCATCGGGACCTACGAGCAGTACTTC. The encoded protein is CSVIGTYEQYF.

As DNA, the CDR3 is TGCGCCAGCAGCCCCGTGGCCGCCACTGAAGCTTTCTTT. Residues: CASSPVAATEAFF. V is TRBV4-3 and J is TRBJ1-1; D is uncertain. The CDR3 length is 13 residues. The V and J ends lost 4 bases and 4 bases respectively, with 10 bases between them. Germline CDR1 is LGHNA and CDR2 is YSLEER.

The table lists this clonotype with many counts. This chain links TRBV20-1 with TRBJ2-4, with D perhaps matching TRBD1 (6 bases). Germline V lookup: CDR1 DFQATT, CDR2 SNEGSKA (reference sequence). The CDR3 length is 16 residues. The V end lost 7 bases, the J end lost 0 bases, and 19 bases lay between the germline ends. This CDR3 is CSVTTGSTLAKNIQYF. In DNA form, the CDR3 reads TGCAGTGTCACGACAGGCTCAACTTTAGCCAAAAACATTCAGTACTTC.